What follows describes a single T cell receptor beta chain. This sample is drawn from a study of blood T cell repertoires in COVID-19. This CDR3 contains 15 residues. Germline values: CDR1 KGHSY, CDR2 FQNENV. After removal of 1 base from V and 8 bases from J, the junction contained 6 bases not matched to a gene. Only in-frame clones appear in the TCRdb table, and some are missing; sequencing was by immunoSEQ multiplex PCR. This sample has about half a million clones, with over 75% found just once. The sample taken for sequencing was peripheral blood. The receptor was derived from a human donor in a cohort sampled during active COVID-19. V usage is TRBV16 and J usage is TRBJ2-7; 12 positions agree with TRBD1. In DNA form, the CDR3 reads TGTGCCAGCAGCCAATTGGGGACAGGGGGCAATAAGCAGTACTTC. Translated: CASSQLGTGGNKQYF.